The T cell receptor (beta chain) described here comes from a study of immune evolution from preneoplasia to lung adenocarcinoma. Patients had resection in Japan or China between about 2014 and 2018. Sequencing used immunoSEQ multiplex PCR; TCRdb keeps in-frame clones, though not all of them. This table holds more than 13,000 clones, about 80% found once. The CDR3 consists of 15 residues. CDR1 is MNHEY, CDR2 SVGAGI, per germline. J lost 7 bases, V lost 2 bases, and 7 bases had no gene match. This clone was detected a few times. Antigen specificity is unknown. General study results and limits: Normal lung had the highest top T cell clone frequencies.

The sequence was collected from a person between 65 and 79 years old with lung adenocarcinoma. Sequencing was carried out using FFPE minimally invasive lung adenocarcinoma tissue. The chain carries TRBV6-5 and TRBJ1-5; 8 bases align to TRBD1. The chain's CDR3 is CASSYTTGEEQPQHF. The CDR3 nucleotides read TGTGCCAGCAGTTACACGACAGGGGAGGAACAGCCCCAGCATTTT.